These 25 T cell receptor beta chains came from one sample sequenced in a study of cytomegalovirus exposure and HLA in healthy donors. 13 Jbeta primers and 60 Vbeta primers were used for the PCR. Repertoires were generated with immunoSEQ multiplex PCR, while TCRdb's copy carries only in-frame clones and drops some. The sample has tens of thousands of clones, approximately 83% seen once. The specimen was PBMCs. The receptors originated from a man younger than 40 in good health and CMV-seronegative.

The rearrangement links TRBV7-9 to TRBJ1-1; D unresolved. Trimming took off 2 bases at V and 10 bases at J, with 11 bases between the two ends. The CDR3 spans 12 residues. The germline gives CDR1 SEHNR, CDR2 FQNEAQ (reference sequence). The CDR3: CASSLLEEGAFF. The CDR3 nucleotides read TGTGCCAGCAGCTTATTAGAGGAGGGAGCTTTCTTT.

CDR3 region: CASRARSGPDTQYF. The CDR3 nucleotides are TGTGCCAGCAGGGCCCGTAGCGGCCCTGATACGCAGTATTTT. This rearrangement joins TRBV7-2 to TRBJ2-3, with D perhaps TRBD2 (6 bases). The CDR3 spans 14 residues. Germline values: CDR1 SGHTA, CDR2 FQGNSA. V lost 6 bases to trimming and J lost 6 bases, with 16 bases between them.

The table lists this clone with a few counts. The J gene is TRBJ2-7, the V gene TRBV5-1; 9 bases line up with TRBD1. This CDR3 contains 15 residues. V shed 3 bases, J shed 6 bases, and the junction held 10 bases outside the gene matches. Germline values: CDR1 SGHRS, CDR2 YFSETQ. The CDR3 region is CASSSTGTGLVEQYF. In DNA, the CDR3 is TGCGCCAGCAGCTCCACCGGGACAGGGCTCGTCGAGCAGTACTTC.

This sequence joins TRBV7-8 and TRBJ1-1; 11 bases are a match to TRBD1. Germline assignment: CDR1 SGHVS and CDR2 FQNEAQ. V lost 1 base and J lost 2; bases outside the gene matches: 15. The CDR3 loop spans 20 amino acids. The CDR3 DNA sequence: TGTGCCAGCAGCTTAGAATTAAATTATAGGGGACAGGGGGGCAACACTGAAGCTTTCTTT. This encodes CASSLELNYRGQGGNTEAFF.

This chain joins TRBV5-4 and TRBJ2-2; 7 bases map to TRBD2. J gave up 0 bases and V 4 bases, and 9 bases lay outside the gene matches. The length of the CDR3 is 17 residues. Germline-derived CDR1 and CDR2 are SGHNT and YYREEE (reference sequence). CDR3 nucleotide sequence: TGTGCCAGCAGCCCGGGCGGGGGACGGACGAACACCGGGGAGCTGTTTTTT. Translation: CASSPGGGRTNTGELFF.

This chain uses TRBV7-6 with TRBJ2-1, with 8 nucleotides matching TRBD2. There are 14 residues in the CDR3. The germline V gene has CDR1 SGHVS and CDR2 FNYEAQ. The V gene end was trimmed by 6 bases and the J gene end by 3 bases; junction bases not matched to a gene: 4. The CDR3 DNA follows: TGTGCCAGCAGTCGAGCGGGGGACTACAATGAGCAGTTCTTC. Translation: CASSRAGDYNEQFF.

The gene calls are TRBV14 and TRBJ2-1; possible D gene TRBD2, 6 bases. The CDR3 runs to 14 residues. Per the germline V gene, CDR1 is SGHDN and CDR2 is FVKESK. The V gene lost 4 bases and the J gene lost 4 bases, with 11 bases spanning the gap. CDR3: CASSPSGGYNEQFF. The CDR3 coding sequence is TGTGCCAGCAGCCCCAGTGGGGGGTACAATGAGCAGTTCTTC.

V usage is TRBV12-5 and J usage is TRBJ2-7, with 9 bases fitting TRBD1. There are 16 residues in the CDR3. Germline V gene lookup returns CDR1 LGHNT and CDR2 FRNRAP. The junction had 9 bases not matched to a gene; V was cut back by 3 bases and J by 3 bases. The CDR3 loop is CASGFGWDRVSYEQYF. DNA for the CDR3: TGTGCTAGTGGTTTCGGGTGGGACAGGGTGAGCTACGAGCAGTACTTC.

This chain links TRBV7-2 with TRBJ2-1, with D tentatively TRBD1 (6 bases). The CDR3 has 15 amino acids. Deletions cut 6 bases from V and 2 bases from J, with 14 bases between. The V gene's germline CDR1 is SGHTA and CDR2 FQGNSA. The CDR3 is CASRLIRTAYNEQFF. The CDR3 DNA follows: TGTGCCAGCAGGTTAATTCGGACAGCCTACAATGAGCAGTTCTTC.

The V and J genes are TRBV27 and TRBJ2-7; possibly TRBD1 for D (6 bases). The CDR3 runs 15 residues. Trimming stripped 4 bases from V and 2 bases from J, with 15 bases between. Germline values: CDR1 MNHEY, CDR2 SMNVEV (reference sequence). CDR3 in DNA: TGTGCCAGCAGTTCAACCCCTGGACAGACCTACGAGCAGTACTTC. This translates into CASSSTPGQTYEQYF.

V and J are TRBV19 and TRBJ2-3; D unresolved. CDR3 length equals 14 residues. V was trimmed by 5 bases and J by 3 bases, leaving 12 bases between them. CDR1 and CDR2 from the germline V gene are LNHDA and SQIVND (reference sequence). The CDR3 DNA reads TGTGCCAGTAGTTCTAGAGTCCGAACAGATACGCAGTATTTT. It translates to CASSSRVRTDTQYF.

This chain connects TRBV5-5 to TRBJ1-2; no clear D gene. The CDR3 loop spans 13 amino acids. The V gene lost 9 bases and the J gene lost 0 bases, with 12 bases spanning the gap. CDR1 and CDR2 from the germline V gene are SGHKS and YYEKEE (reference sequence). This chain's CDR3 is CATSDGANYGYTF. The CDR3 DNA is TGTGCCACTTCAGACGGGGCTAACTATGGCTACACCTTC. Filled out from reference TRBV5-5 and TRBJ1-2, the complete variable domain reads DAGVTQSPTHLIKTRGQQVTLRCSPISGHKSVSWYQQVLGQGPQFIFQYYEKEERGRGNFPDRFSARQFPNYSSELNVNALLLGDSALYLCATSDGANYGYTFGSGTRLTVV.

The chain uses TRBV19 and TRBJ1-1, with D perhaps matching TRBD1 (6 bases). The CDR3 loop spans 14 amino acids. Germline V gene data show CDR1 as LNHDA and CDR2 as SQIVND (reference sequence). V lost 10 bases, J lost 6 bases, and 21 bases lay in between. The CDR3 loop is CATIPGGRLSEAFF. CDR3 DNA: TGTGCCACAATCCCCGGGGGGCGTTTATCTGAAGCTTTCTTT.

The V gene is TRBV7-6, the J gene TRBJ2-2; D is possibly TRBD1 (6 bases). Germline V CDR1 and CDR2: SGHVS, FNYEAQ. Trimming cost V 5 bases and J 1 base, with 20 bases left between them. The CDR3 runs 18 residues. CDR3 loop: CASSTRGGSGWNTGELFF. The CDR3 DNA is TGTGCCAGCAGCACTAGAGGGGGATCGGGGTGGAACACCGGGGAGCTGTTTTTT.

The chain carries TRBV4-1 and TRBJ2-2; a possible D gene is TRBD1 (5 bases). CDR3 length: 16 residues. V was shortened by 4 bases and J by 2 bases, with 14 bases between the two germline ends. Germline values: CDR1 MGHRA, CDR2 YSYEKL. CDR3 region: CASSLRGQGNTGELFF. CDR3 bases: TGCGCCAGCAGCCTCCGAGGTCAGGGAAACACCGGGGAGCTGTTTTTT.

The chain carries TRBV5-1 and TRBJ1-1; no firm D call. CDR3 length: 14 amino acids. V lost 2 bases to trimming and J lost 1 base, with 9 bases between them. Germline CDR1 SGHRS, CDR2 YFSETQ. CDR3 sequence (DNA): TGCGCCAGCAGCTTAACTCCAGGGAACACTGAAGCTTTCTTT. It specifies CASSLTPGNTEAFF.

This sequence joins TRBV6-5 and TRBJ2-2; tentatively, D is TRBD1 (6 bases). V was pared by 2 bases and J by 6 bases, with 16 bases between. Germline V lookup: CDR1 MNHEY, CDR2 SVGAGI. This CDR3 spans 16 amino acids. The CDR3 is CASSYVKPGDAGELFF. CDR3 nucleotide sequence: TGTGCCAGCAGTTACGTCAAACCAGGGGACGCCGGGGAGCTGTTTTTT.

The chain recombines TRBV5-1 with TRBJ2-3; 8 bases map to TRBD2. Germline assignment: CDR1 SGHRS and CDR2 YFSETQ. The CDR3 extends over 15 amino acids. Unmatched junction bases numbered 11, after V lost 5 bases and J lost 6 bases. The CDR3 sequence: CASSLTSGSGDTQYF. CDR3 DNA sequence: TGCGCCAGCAGTCTCACTAGCGGTTCGGGGGATACGCAGTATTTT.

V is TRBV10-2 and J is TRBJ2-3, with D unresolved. The V end lost 5 bases, the J end lost 4 bases, and 13 bases lay between the germline ends. Germline V lookup: CDR1 WSHSY, CDR2 SAAADI. The CDR3 is 14 amino acids. As DNA, the CDR3 is TGCGCCAGCAGTACTCAGAGGAACGCAGATACGCAGTATTTT. Its protein is CASSTQRNADTQYF.

This clone was counted between two and nine times. The V and J genes are TRBV7-8 and TRBJ2-3, with a tentative D call TRBD1 (6 bases). Trimming stripped 5 bases from V and 2 bases from J, with 11 bases between. CDR1 and CDR2 from the germline V gene are SGHVS and FQNEAQ. This CDR3 is built from 14 residues. CDR3 DNA sequence: TGTGCCAGCAGCCCTACAGGGCTCACAGATACGCAGTATTTT. Translating gives CASSPTGLTDTQYF.

This clone was seen just once. This sequence joins TRBV7-2 and TRBJ2-3; 8 bases line up with TRBD2. V was pared by 7 bases and J by 7 bases, with 7 bases of the junction left unmatched. Germline V gene sequence: CDR1 SGHTA, CDR2 FQGNSA. The CDR3 is 13 residues long. DNA for the CDR3: TGTGCCAGCACTAGCGGGTACTCAAATACGCAGTATTTT. It specifies CASTSGYSNTQYF. The whole variable domain, remainder taken from reference TRBV7-2 and TRBJ2-3, is GAGVSQSPSNKVTEKGKDVELRCDPISGHTALYWYRQSLGQGLEFLIYFQGNSAPDKSGLPSDRFSAERTGGSVSTLTIQRTQQEDSAVYLCASTSGYSNTQYFGPGTRLTVL.

The rearrangement links TRBV19 to TRBJ2-1; 9 bases line up with TRBD2. Looked up from germline, CDR1 is LNHDA and CDR2 is SQIVND (reference sequence). This CDR3 has 15 residues. V trimming: 3 bases; J trimming: 7 bases; junction bases outside the gene matches: 7. CDR3 amino acids: CASSMIAGAGNEQFF. The CDR3 DNA is TGTGCCAGTAGTATGATAGCGGGGGCTGGGAATGAGCAGTTCTTC.

The chain couples TRBV2 to TRBJ2-6; tentative D call: TRBD2 (6 bases). The CDR3 consists of 16 residues. Germline V CDR1 and CDR2: SNHLY, FYNNEI. V was trimmed by 6 bases and J by 1 base, leaving 13 bases between them. The CDR3 DNA sequence: TGTGCCAGCAGGCCGGGTCTAGCGTCTGGGGCCAACGTCCTGACTTTC. Protein: CASRPGLASGANVLTF.

This rearrangement joins TRBV27 to TRBJ1-5; D call uncertain. The V and J ends lost 5 bases and 5 bases respectively, with 16 bases between them. The germline gives CDR1 MNHEY, CDR2 SMNVEV (reference sequence). The CDR3 runs 15 residues. This CDR3 is CASSPSPGLHQPQHF. DNA for the CDR3: TGTGCCAGCAGTCCCTCCCCGGGTTTACATCAGCCCCAGCATTTT.

The rearrangement uses TRBV7-9 and TRBJ1-5; D is possibly TRBD1 (5 bases). The germline gives CDR1 SEHNR, CDR2 FQNEAQ (reference sequence). Between the trimmed V and J ends, which lost 1 base and 2 bases, there was a span of 12 bases. The CDR3 covers 16 residues. The CDR3 is CASSLGQRGGNQPQHF. In nucleotides, the CDR3 is TGTGCCAGCAGCTTAGGCCAACGGGGGGGCAATCAGCCCCAGCATTTT.